This TCR beta chain emerged from a study of shared clonotypes between healthy human individuals. Study background: Samples came from a couple of female and a few male donors aged 18 to 49.

Running of the assay took place at deep level. Clones were sequenced by immunoSEQ multiplex PCR, and TCRdb holds only the in-frame ones, with some missing. The table has around 2.1 million clones, about 92% seen once. To note about this clone: Its antigen is not known.

The study, taken as a whole, reports: Across a handful of donors, naive CD4 shared about 5%, naive CD8 more than 3%, memory CD4 roughly 2.4%, memory CD8 0.35% to 0.5%.

The V end was cut by 5 bases, the J end by 6 bases, with 25 bases between. Per the germline V gene, CDR1 is SEHNR and CDR2 is FQNEAQ (reference sequence). This CDR3 is 17 amino acids long. It was CD45RO-negative cells, positively selected for CCR7, that made up naive CD8 cells, with terminally differentiated effector memory CD45RA+ cells excluded. The TCR was taken from a man aged 18 to 30 in good health. Some clones in this sample may be carry-over from other donors' samples. The V and J genes are TRBV7-9 and TRBJ1-2, with D tentatively TRBD1 (5 bases). The sequenced sample was naive CD8+ T cells from PBMCs. Here the CDR3 reads CASSKEPGLKIRDGYTF. Here the CDR3 DNA reads TGTGCCAGCAGCAAAGAACCGGGACTTAAAATTCGAGATGGCTACACCTTC.